This record looks at one TCR beta chain sequence and its context. Assay used: immunoSEQ multiplex PCR; TCRdb lists only in-frame clones, some missing. The data show about 140,000 clones, with around 87% seen just once and around 8.3% held by the top ten. This CDR3 spans 16 amino acids. The trim removed 5 bases at V and 1 base at J, leaving 5 bases unmatched. Germline V CDR1 and CDR2: KGHDR, SFDVKD. The data originate from a study of blood T cell repertoires in COVID-19. Across the whole study: Nucleic acid was either cDNA or gDNA, and it came from T cells, B-cell-depleted T cells, or PBMCs.

This TCR was sampled from a woman in her 50s with active or convalescent COVID-19. The sequencing input was peripheral blood. J is TRBJ2-2 and V is TRBV24-1; 8 bases are shared with TRBD1. This CDR3 reads CATSGTGTGNTGELFF. Here the CDR3 DNA reads TGTGCCACCAGTGGGACCGGGACAGGGAACACCGGGGAGCTGTTTTTT.